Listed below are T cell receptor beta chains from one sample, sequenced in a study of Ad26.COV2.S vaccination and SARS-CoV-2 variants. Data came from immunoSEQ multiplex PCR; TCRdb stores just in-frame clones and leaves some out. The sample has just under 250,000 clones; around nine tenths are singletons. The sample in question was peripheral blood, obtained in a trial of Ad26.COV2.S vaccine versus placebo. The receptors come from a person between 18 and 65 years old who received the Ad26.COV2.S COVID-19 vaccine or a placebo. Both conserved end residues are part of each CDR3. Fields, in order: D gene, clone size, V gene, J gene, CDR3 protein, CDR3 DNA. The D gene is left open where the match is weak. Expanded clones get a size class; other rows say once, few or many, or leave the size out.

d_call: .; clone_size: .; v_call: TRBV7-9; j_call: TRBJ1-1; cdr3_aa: CASSLLNTEAFF; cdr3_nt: TGTGCCAGCAGCTTGTTGAACACTGAAGCTTTCTTT
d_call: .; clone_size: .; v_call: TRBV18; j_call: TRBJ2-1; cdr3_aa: CASSPRGGSSYNEQFF; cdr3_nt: TGTGCCAGCTCACCACGTGGGGGAAGCTCCTACAATGAGCAGTTCTTC
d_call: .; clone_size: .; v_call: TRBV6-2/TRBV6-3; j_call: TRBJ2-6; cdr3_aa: CASSYDPPTGPWAVLTF; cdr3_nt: TGTGCCAGCAGTTACGACCCCCCTACAGGGCCCTGGGCCGTCCTGACTTTC
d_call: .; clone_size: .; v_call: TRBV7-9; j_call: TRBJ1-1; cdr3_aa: CASSPWTQGSDTEAFF; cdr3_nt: TGTGCCAGCAGCCCCTGGACGCAGGGCTCGGACACTGAAGCTTTCTTT
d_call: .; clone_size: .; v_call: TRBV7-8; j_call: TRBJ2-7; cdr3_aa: CASRVTGTTLEQYF; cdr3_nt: TGTGCCAGCCGCGTAACCGGGACCACCCTCGAGCAGTACTTC
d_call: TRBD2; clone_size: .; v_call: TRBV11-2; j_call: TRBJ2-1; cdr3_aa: CASSLGRGGSHEQFF; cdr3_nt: TGTGCCAGCTCCCTAGGGCGGGGGGGCTCACATGAGCAGTTCTTC
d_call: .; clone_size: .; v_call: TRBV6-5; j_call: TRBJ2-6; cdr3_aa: CASSYPFSGANVLTF; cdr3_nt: TGTGCCAGCAGTTACCCCTTCTCTGGGGCCAACGTCCTGACTTTC
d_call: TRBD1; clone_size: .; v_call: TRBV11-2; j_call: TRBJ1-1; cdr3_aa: CASSLFSWRWRTGGPEAFF; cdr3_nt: TGTGCCAGCAGCCTTTTCTCCTGGCGCTGGAGGACAGGGGGGCCTGAAGCTTTCTTT
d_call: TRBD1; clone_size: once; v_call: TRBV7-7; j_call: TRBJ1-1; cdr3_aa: CASSLGTQGAFGTEAFF; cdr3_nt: TGTGCTAGCAGCTTGGGAACACAGGGGGCGTTTGGCACTGAAGCTTTCTTT
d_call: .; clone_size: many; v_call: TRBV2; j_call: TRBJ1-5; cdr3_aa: CASNGMGGSRQPQHF; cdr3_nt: TGTGCCAGCAACGGAATGGGGGGCTCAAGACAGCCCCAGCATTTT
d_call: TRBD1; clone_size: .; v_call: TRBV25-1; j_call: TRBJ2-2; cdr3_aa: CASSNPGQGVTGELFF; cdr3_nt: TGTGCCAGCAGTAACCCGGGACAGGGCGTCACCGGGGAGCTGTTTTTT
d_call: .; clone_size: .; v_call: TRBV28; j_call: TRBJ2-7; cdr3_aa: CASSGDRSYEQYF; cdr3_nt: TGTGCCAGCAGTGGGGACCGATCCTACGAGCAGTACTTC
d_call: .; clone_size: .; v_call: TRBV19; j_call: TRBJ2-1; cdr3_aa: CASSMFSYNEQFF; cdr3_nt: TGTGCCAGTAGTATGTTCTCCTACAATGAGCAGTTCTTC
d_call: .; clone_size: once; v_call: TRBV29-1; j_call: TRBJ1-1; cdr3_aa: CSVETMVGPRAFF; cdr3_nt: TGCAGCGTTGAAACTATGGTAGGGCCCAGGGCTTTCTTT
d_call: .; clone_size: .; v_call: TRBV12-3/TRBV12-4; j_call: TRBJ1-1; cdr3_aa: CASSLGGGTEAFF; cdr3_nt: TGTGCCAGCAGTTTAGGAGGGGGCACTGAAGCTTTCTTT
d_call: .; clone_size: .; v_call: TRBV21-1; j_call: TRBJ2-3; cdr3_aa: CASSKVVEGITDTQYF; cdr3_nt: TGTGCCAGCAGCAAAGTCGTAGAGGGCATCACAGATACGCAGTATTTT
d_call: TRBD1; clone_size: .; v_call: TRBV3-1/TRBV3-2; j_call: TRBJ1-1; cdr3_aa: CASSPTGENTEAFF; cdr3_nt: TGTGCCAGCAGCCCCACAGGGGAGAACACTGAAGCTTTCTTT
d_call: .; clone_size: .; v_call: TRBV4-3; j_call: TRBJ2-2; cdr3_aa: CASSLSGGFNTGELFF; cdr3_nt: TGCGCCAGCAGCCTTTCCGGGGGCTTTAACACCGGGGAGCTGTTTTTT
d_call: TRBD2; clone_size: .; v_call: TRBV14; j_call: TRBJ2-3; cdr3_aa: CASSPGLAAFTDTQYF; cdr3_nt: TGTGCCAGCAGCCCCGGACTAGCGGCCTTCACAGATACGCAGTATTTT
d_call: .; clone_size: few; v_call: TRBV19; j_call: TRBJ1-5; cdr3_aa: CASSDAGARNQPQHF; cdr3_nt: TGTGCCAGTAGTGACGCAGGGGCCCGCAATCAGCCCCAGCATTTT
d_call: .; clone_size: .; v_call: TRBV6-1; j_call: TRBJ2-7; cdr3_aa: CASSERIDGNEQYF; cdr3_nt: TGTGCCAGCAGTGAACGGATAGATGGAAACGAGCAGTACTTC
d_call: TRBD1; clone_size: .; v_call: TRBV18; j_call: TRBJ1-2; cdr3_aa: CASSPAPTGNYGYTF; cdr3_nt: TGTGCCAGCTCACCGGCACCGACAGGGAACTATGGCTACACCTTC
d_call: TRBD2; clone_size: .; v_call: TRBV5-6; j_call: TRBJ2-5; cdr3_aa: CASSGRGLQETQYF; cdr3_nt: TGTGCCAGCAGCGGGAGGGGACTGCAAGAGACCCAGTACTTC
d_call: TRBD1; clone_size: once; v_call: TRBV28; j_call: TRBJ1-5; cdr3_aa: CASSFYGQANSNQPQHF; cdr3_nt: TGTGCCAGCAGCTTTTACGGACAGGCTAATAGCAATCAGCCCCAGCATTTT
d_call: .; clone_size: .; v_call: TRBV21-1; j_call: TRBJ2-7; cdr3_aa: CASSKRMGSDRSTHEQYF; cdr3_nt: TGTGCCAGCAGCAAAAGGATGGGCAGCGACAGGTCGACGCACGAGCAGTACTTC
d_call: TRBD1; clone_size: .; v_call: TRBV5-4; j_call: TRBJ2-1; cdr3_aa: CASSFRDRYNEQFF; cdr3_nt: TGTGCCAGCAGCTTTCGGGACAGATACAATGAGCAGTTCTTC
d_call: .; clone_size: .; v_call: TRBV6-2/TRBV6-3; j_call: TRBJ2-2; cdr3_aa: CASSSPFMFHGELFF; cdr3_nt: TGTGCCAGCAGTTCCCCCTTTATGTTCCACGGGGAGCTGTTTTTT
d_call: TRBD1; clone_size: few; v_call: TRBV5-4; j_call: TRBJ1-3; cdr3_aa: CASSRDSSGNTIYF; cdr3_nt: TGTGCCAGCAGCCGGGACAGTTCAGGAAACACCATATATTTT
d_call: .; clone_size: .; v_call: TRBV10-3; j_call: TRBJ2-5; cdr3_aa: CAISERLRETQYF; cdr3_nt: TGTGCCATCAGTGAGAGGCTGAGAGAGACCCAGTACTTC